This TCR beta chain was profiled in a study of tumor and adjacent non-tumor tissue in lung cancer. Study-wide results and caveats: TCR diversity was significantly greater in tumor than normal lung tissue.

Remarks on this clonotype: Its matching antigen is unknown. A read error is possible here, since a much larger clone lies one base away. The conserved phenylalanine or tryptophan is not found at the CDR3 terminus, so this likely reflects a read error.

The library came from three nested PCR rounds adapted from ARM-PCR protocols. TCRdb re-called the multiplex PCR reads with MiXCR, one entry per CDR3 protein. The sample has about 60,000 distinct CDR3 sequences, around two thirds seen once. This CDR3 has 16 residues. Germline V gene sequence: CDR1 ENHRY, CDR2 SYGVKD. J gave up 3 bases and V 4 bases, and 10 bases lay outside the gene matches. This sample's RNA came from whole unsorted tissue. More than 3 cm separated this lung sample from the edge of the tumor. V usage is TRBV10-3 and J usage is TRBJ1-2, with 8 bases that match TRBD1. The sequencing sample was made of distant non-tumor lung tissue. The sequence derives from a man between 65 and 85 years old with non-small cell lung cancer. CDR3 DNA sequence: TGTGCCATCAGTGCCCGAACCGGGACAGGAGACTATGGCTACACCTAC. This encodes CAISARTGTGDYGYTY.